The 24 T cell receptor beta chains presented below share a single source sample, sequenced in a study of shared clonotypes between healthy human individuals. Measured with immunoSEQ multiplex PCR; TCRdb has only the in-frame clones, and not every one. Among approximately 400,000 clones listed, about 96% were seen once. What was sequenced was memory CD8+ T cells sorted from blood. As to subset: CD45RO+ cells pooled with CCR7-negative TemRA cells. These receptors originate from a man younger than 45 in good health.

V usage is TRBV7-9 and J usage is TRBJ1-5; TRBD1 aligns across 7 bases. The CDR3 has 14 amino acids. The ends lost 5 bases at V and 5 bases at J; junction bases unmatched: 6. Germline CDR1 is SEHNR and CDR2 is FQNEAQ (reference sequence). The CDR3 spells CASSMTGYDQPQHF. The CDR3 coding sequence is TGTGCCAGCAGCATGACAGGGTACGATCAGCCCCAGCATTTT.

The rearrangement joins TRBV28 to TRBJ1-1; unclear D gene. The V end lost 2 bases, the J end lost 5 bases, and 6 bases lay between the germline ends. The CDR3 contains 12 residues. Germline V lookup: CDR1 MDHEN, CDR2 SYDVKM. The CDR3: CASSLAGTEAFF. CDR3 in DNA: TGTGCCAGCAGTTTAGCCGGGACTGAAGCTTTCTTT. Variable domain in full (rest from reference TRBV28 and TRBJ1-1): DVKVTQSSRYLVKRTGEKVFLECVQDMDHENMFWYRQDPGLGLRLIYFSYDVKMKEKGDIPEGYSVSREKKERFSLILESASTNQTSMYLCASSLAGTEAFFGQGTRLTVV.

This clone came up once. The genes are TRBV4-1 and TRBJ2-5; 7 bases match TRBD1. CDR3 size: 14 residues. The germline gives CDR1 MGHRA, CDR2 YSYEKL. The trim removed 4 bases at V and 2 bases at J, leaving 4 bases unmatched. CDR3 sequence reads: CASSLGTAQETQYF. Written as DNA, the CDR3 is TGCGCCAGCAGCCTCGGGACAGCACAAGAGACCCAGTACTTC.

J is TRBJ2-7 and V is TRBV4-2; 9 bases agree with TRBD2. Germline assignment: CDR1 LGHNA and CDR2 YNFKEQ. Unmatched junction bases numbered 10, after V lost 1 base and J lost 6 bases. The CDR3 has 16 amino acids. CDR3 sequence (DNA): TGTGCCAGCAGCCAAGGATTTACAGGAGCGGGGGGCGAGCAGTACTTC. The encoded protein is CASSQGFTGAGGEQYF.

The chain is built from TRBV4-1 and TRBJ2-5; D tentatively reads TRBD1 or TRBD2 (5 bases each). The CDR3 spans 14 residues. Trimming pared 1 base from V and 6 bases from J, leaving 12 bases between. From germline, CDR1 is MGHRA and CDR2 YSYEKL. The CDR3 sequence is CASSQAGQGKTQYF. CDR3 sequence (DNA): TGCGCCAGCAGCCAAGCGGGGCAGGGAAAGACCCAGTACTTC.

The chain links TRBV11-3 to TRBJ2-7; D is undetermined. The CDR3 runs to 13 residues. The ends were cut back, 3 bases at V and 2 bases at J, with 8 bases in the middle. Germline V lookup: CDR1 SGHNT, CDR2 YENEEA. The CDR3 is CASSLVTPYEQYF. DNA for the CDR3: TGTGCCAGCAGCTTGGTTACGCCCTACGAGCAGTACTTC. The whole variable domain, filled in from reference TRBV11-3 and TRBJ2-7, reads EAGVVQSPRYKIIEKKQPVAFWCNPISGHNTLYWYLQNLGQGPELLIRYENEEAVDDSQLPKDRFSAERLKGVDSTLKIQPAELGDSAVYLCASSLVTPYEQYFGPGTRLTVT.

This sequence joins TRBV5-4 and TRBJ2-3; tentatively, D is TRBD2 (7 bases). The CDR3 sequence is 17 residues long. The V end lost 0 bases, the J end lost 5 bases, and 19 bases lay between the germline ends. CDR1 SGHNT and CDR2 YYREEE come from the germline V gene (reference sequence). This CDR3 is CASSLDRRGATGDTQYF. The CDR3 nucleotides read TGTGCCAGCAGCTTGGACCGCCGGGGGGCGACCGGAGATACGCAGTATTTT.

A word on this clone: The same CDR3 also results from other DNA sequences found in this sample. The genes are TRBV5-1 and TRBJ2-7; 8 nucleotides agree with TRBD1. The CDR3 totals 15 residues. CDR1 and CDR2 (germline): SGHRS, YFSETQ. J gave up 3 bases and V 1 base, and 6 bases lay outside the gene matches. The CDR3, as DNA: TGCGCCAGCAGCTTGACCGGGACAGGAGACTACGAGCAGTACTTC. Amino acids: CASSLTGTGDYEQYF.

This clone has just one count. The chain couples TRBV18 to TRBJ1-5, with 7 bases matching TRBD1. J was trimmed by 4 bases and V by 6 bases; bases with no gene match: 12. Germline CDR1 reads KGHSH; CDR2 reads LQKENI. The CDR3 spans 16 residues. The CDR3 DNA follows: TGTGCCAGCTCGCCGGGACAGCCGTCATCAAATCAGCCCCAGCATTTT. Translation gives CASSPGQPSSNQPQHF.

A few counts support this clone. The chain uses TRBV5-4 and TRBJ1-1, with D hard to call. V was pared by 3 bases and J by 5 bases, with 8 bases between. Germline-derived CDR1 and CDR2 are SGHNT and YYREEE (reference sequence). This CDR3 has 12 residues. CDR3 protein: CASSSGWTEAFF. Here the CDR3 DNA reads TGTGCCAGCAGCTCAGGATGGACTGAAGCTTTCTTT.

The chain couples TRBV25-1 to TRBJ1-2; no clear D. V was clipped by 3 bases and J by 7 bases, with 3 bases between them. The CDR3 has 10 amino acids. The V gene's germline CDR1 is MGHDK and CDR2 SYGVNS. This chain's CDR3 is CASSEVGYTF. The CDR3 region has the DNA TGTGCCAGCAGTGAGGTTGGCTACACCTTC.

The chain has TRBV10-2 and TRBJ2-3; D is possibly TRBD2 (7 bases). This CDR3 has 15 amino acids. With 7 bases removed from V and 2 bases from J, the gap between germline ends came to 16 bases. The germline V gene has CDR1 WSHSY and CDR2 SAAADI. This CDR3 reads CASTPRGGDTDTQYF. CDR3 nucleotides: TGCGCCAGCACCCCGAGAGGGGGGGACACAGATACGCAGTATTTT.

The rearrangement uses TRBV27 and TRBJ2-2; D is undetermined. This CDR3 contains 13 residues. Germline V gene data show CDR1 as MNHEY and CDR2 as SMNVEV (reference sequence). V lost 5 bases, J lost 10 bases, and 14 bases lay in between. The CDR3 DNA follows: TGTGCCAGCAGTCGCATAGGAGTTCCGGAGCTGTTTTTT. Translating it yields CASSRIGVPELFF.

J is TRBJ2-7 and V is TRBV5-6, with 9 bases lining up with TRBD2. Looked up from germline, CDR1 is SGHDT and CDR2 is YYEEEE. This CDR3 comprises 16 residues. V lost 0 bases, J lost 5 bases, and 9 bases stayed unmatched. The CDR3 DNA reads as TGTGCCAGCAGCTTGGTTGGGCGGGAGGGCATGAACGAGCAGTACTTC. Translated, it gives CASSLVGREGMNEQYF.

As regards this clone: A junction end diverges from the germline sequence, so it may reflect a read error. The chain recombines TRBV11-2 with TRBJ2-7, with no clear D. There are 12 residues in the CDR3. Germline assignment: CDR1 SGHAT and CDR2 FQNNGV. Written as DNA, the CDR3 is TGTGCCAGCAGCCTCCTCTCCTACGAGCAGTGCTTC. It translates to CASSLLSYEQCF.

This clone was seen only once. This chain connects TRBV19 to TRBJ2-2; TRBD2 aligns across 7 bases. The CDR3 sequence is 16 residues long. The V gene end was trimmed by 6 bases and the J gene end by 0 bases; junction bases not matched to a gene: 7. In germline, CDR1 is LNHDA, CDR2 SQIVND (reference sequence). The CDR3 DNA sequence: TGTGCCAGTAGCCTCCCTCTAGCGGCGAACACCGGGGAGCTGTTTTTT. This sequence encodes CASSLPLAANTGELFF.

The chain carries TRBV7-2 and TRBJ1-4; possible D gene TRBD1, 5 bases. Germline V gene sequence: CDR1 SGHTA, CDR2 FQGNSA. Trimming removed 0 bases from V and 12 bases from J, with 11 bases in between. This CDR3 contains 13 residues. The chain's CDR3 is CASSLAGREQLFF. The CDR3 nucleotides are TGTGCCAGCAGCTTAGCGGGGCGCGAACAACTGTTTTTT.

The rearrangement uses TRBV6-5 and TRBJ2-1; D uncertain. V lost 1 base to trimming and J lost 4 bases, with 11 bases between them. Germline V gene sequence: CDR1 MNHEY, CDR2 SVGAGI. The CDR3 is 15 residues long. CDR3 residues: CASSYYGRSYNEQFF. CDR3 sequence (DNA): TGTGCCAGCAGTTACTATGGCAGGTCATACAATGAGCAGTTCTTC.

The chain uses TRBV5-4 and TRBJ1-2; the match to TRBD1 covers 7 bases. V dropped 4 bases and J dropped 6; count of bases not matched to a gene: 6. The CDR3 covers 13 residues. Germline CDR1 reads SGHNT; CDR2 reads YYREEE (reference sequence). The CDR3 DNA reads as TGTGCCAGCAGCCCCACAGGGGAGAATGGCTACACCTTC. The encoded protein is CASSPTGENGYTF. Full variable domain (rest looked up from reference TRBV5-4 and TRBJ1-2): ETGVTQSPTHLIKTRGQQVTLRCSSQSGHNTVSWYQQALGQGPQFIFQYYREEENGRGNFPPRFSGLQFPNYSSELNVNALELDDSALYLCASSPTGENGYTFGSGTRLTVV.

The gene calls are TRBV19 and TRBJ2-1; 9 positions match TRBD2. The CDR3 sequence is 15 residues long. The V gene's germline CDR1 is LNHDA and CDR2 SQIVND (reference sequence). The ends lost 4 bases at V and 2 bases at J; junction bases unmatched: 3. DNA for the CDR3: TGTGCCAGTAGTAGCGGACTAGCGACCTACAATGAGCAGTTCTTC. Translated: CASSSGLATYNEQFF.

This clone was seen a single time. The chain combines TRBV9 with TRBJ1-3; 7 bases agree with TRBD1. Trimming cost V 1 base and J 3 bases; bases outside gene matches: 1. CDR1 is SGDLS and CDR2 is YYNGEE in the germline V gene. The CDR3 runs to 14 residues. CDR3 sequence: CASSVQGGGNTIYF. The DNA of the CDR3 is TGTGCCAGCAGCGTACAGGGGGGTGGAAACACCATATATTTT.

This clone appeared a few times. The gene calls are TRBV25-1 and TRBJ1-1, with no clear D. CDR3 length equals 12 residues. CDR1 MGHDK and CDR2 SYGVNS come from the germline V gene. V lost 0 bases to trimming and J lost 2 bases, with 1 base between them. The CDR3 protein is CASSEYNTEAFF. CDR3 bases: TGTGCCAGCAGTGAATACAACACTGAAGCTTTCTTT.

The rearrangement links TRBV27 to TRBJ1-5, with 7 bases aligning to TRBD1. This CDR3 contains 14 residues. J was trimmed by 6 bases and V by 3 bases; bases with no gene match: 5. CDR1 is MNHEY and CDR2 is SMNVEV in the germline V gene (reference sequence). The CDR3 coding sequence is TGTGCCAGCAGTTTGGAGACAGGGATTCAGCCCCAGCATTTT. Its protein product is CASSLETGIQPQHF.

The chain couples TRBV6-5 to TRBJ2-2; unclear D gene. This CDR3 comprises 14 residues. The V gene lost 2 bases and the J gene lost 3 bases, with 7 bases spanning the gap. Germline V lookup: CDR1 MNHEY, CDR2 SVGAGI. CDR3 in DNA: TGTGCCAGCAGTTACAACAGTCACACCGGGGAGCTGTTTTTT. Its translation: CASSYNSHTGELFF.